This passage covers 31 T cell receptor beta chains from one sample sequenced in a study of blood T cell repertoires in COVID-19. Profiling relied on immunoSEQ multiplex PCR, and the TCRdb table lists in-frame clones only, not all of them. The sample has approximately 90,000 clones, roughly four fifths seen once; the top ten hold more than 1%. The material sequenced was peripheral blood. The receptors were sampled from a woman older than 75 with acute or convalescent COVID-19.

This chain connects TRBV29-1 to TRBJ1-1; weak D call: TRBD1 (6 bases). Germline CDR1 SQVTM, CDR2 ANQGSEA. V was cut by 4 bases and J by 1 base, with 10 bases left in between. The CDR3 has 13 amino acids. The chain's CDR3 is CSVGTQGNTEAFF. The CDR3, as DNA: TGCAGCGTTGGAACACAGGGGAACACTGAAGCTTTCTTT.

The genes are TRBV11-1 and TRBJ2-7; possibly TRBD1 for D (6 bases). Germline V gene sequence: CDR1 SGHAT, CDR2 FQDESV (reference sequence). The length of the CDR3 is 15 residues. Between the trimmed V and J ends, which lost 1 base and 2 bases, there was a span of 12 bases. In DNA, the CDR3 is TGTGCCAGCAGCTTAGAGACAGGAGCCACCTACGAGCAGTACTTC. It specifies CASSLETGATYEQYF.

The chain has TRBV3-1 (or the pseudogene TRBV3-2) and TRBJ2-5, with 10 positions matching TRBD2. Germline loops: CDR1 LGHDT, CDR2 YNNKEL (reference sequence). The CDR3 spans 17 residues. The V and J ends lost 2 bases and 5 bases, in that order; junction bases with no gene match: 11. The CDR3 nucleotides are TGTGCCAGCAGCCAAAGACCTTGGGGGACTAGCGACGAGACCCAGTACTTC. The encoded protein is CASSQRPWGTSDETQYF.

This chain joins TRBV27 and TRBJ1-2; D uncertain. V dropped 4 bases and J dropped 8 bases, with 14 bases sitting between them. The CDR3 is 13 amino acids. Germline values: CDR1 MNHEY, CDR2 SMNVEV (reference sequence). The CDR3 reads CASSSGLVRGYTF. In nucleotides, the CDR3 is TGTGCCAGCAGTTCCGGACTCGTGCGGGGCTACACCTTC.

V is TRBV9 and J is TRBJ2-1; 11 bases are shared with TRBD2. The junction had 5 bases not matched to a gene; V was cut back by 6 bases and J by 6 bases. There are 14 residues in the CDR3. Germline values: CDR1 SGDLS, CDR2 YYNGEE. The CDR3 region is CASTNSGRANEQFF. The CDR3 DNA follows: TGTGCCAGCACCAATAGCGGGAGGGCCAATGAGCAGTTCTTC.

This clone was observed a single time. V is TRBV27 and J is TRBJ1-3; possibly TRBD1 for D (6 bases). Germline CDR1 MNHEY, CDR2 SMNVEV (reference sequence). Trimming left V 6 bases short and J 3 bases short, with 27 bases between. The CDR3 sequence is 19 residues long. This CDR3 is CASSQTRGRGLPYGNTIYF. The CDR3 DNA reads TGTGCCAGCAGCCAGACCCGGGGCAGGGGCCTCCCTTATGGAAACACCATATATTTT.

The chain employs TRBV12-3 or TRBV12-4 and TRBJ1-1; D gene uncertain. The CDR3 loop spans 13 amino acids. V was pared by 1 base and J by 6 bases, with 9 bases between. CDR3 nucleotide sequence: TGTGCCAGCAGTTTAGGGGCATTGGCTGAAGCTTTCTTT. Protein product: CASSLGALAEAFF.

CDR3 in DNA: TGTGCCAGCAGCTTACCACAGGGCACTGAAGCTTTCTTT. This translates into CASSLPQGTEAFF. The chain has TRBV11-2 and TRBJ1-1; tentative D call: TRBD1 (6 bases). CDR3 length: 13 residues. V was clipped by 2 bases and J by 4 bases, with 8 bases between them. CDR1 is SGHAT, CDR2 FQNNGV, per germline.

The chain carries TRBV5-1 and TRBJ1-2, with 7 bases aligning to TRBD1. V dropped 0 bases and J dropped 7; count of bases not matched to a gene: 9. Germline CDR1 is SGHRS and CDR2 is YFSETQ. There are 15 residues in the CDR3. CDR3 amino acids: CASSLVVGGTAGYTF. Here the CDR3 DNA reads TGCGCCAGCAGCTTGGTAGTAGGGGGCACGGCTGGCTACACCTTC.

V and J are TRBV3-1 (or the pseudogene TRBV3-2) and TRBJ1-2; a possible D gene is TRBD1 (5 bases). The germline gives CDR1 LGHDT, CDR2 YNNKEL (reference sequence). V lost 3 bases and J 4 bases, leaving 12 bases between the germline ends. The CDR3 is 14 residues long. Written as DNA, the CDR3 is TGTGCCAGCAGCCAGTCAGACAGACTCTATGGCTACACCTTC. Its translation: CASSQSDRLYGYTF.

The V call is TRBV7-2, the J call TRBJ1-4, with D uncertain. V dropped 3 bases and J dropped 4 bases, with 9 bases sitting between them. CDR1 and CDR2 (germline): SGHTA, FQGNSA. The CDR3 runs 14 residues. This CDR3 reads CASSLKGSNEKLFF. The CDR3 bases are TGTGCCAGCAGCTTGAAAGGGAGTAATGAAAAACTGTTTTTT. Together with reference TRBV7-2 and TRBJ1-4, the CDR3 gives the full variable domain: GAGVSQSPSNKVTEKGKDVELRCDPISGHTALYWYRQSLGQGLEFLIYFQGNSAPDKSGLPSDRFSAERTGGSVSTLTIQRTQQEDSAVYLCASSLKGSNEKLFFGSGTQLSVL.

The chain carries TRBV4-1 and TRBJ1-5; D ambiguous. Trimming cost V 0 bases and J 3 bases, with 12 bases left between them. This CDR3 is built from 16 residues. The V gene's germline CDR1 is MGHRA and CDR2 YSYEKL. Written as DNA, the CDR3 is TGCGCCAGCAGCCAAGATATCGGGATGTCCAATCAGCCCCAGCATTTT. This codes for CASSQDIGMSNQPQHF.

The chain carries TRBV28 and TRBJ2-3; TRBD1 matches at 7 bases. CDR1 is MDHEN and CDR2 is SYDVKM in the germline V gene. This CDR3 has 15 residues. Germline trimming cut 4 bases from V and 2 bases from J; bases unmatched to any gene: 6. The CDR3 region is CASSSNRGTTDTQYF. CDR3 DNA: TGTGCCAGCAGTTCAAACAGGGGAACCACAGATACGCAGTATTTT.

This chain joins TRBV27 and TRBJ2-7; a possible D gene is TRBD2 (5 bases). From germline, CDR1 is MNHEY and CDR2 SMNVEV (reference sequence). The CDR3 is made up of 12 amino acids. V was clipped by 6 bases and J by 5 bases, with 11 bases between them. The CDR3 DNA follows: TGTGCCAGCAGAACTGACGGGGACGAGCAGTACTTC. Translated, it gives CASRTDGDEQYF.

This clone was counted between two and nine times. The rearrangement joins TRBV7-2 to TRBJ2-2; a weak D match, TRBD2 (5 bases). V was trimmed by 2 bases and J by 5 bases, leaving 9 bases between them. The V gene's germline CDR1 is SGHTA and CDR2 FQGNSA. This CDR3 is built from 14 residues. The CDR3, as DNA: TGTGCCAGCAGCTTACAAACGGGGACCGGGGAGCTGTTTTTT. Amino acids: CASSLQTGTGELFF.

This clone appeared a single time. The CDR3 spells CASSQVGRAHTF. In DNA, the CDR3 is TGTGCCAGCAGCCAAGTCGGCAGGGCCCACACCTTC. The V and J genes are TRBV3-1 (or the pseudogene TRBV3-2) and TRBJ1-2; D perhaps matches TRBD1 (5 bases). The V end was cut by 1 base, the J end by 12 bases, with 12 bases between. CDR3 length equals 12 residues. The germline V gene encodes CDR1 LGHDT and CDR2 YNNKEL (reference sequence).

The V and J genes are TRBV27 and TRBJ2-1, with 8 positions matching TRBD1. The J segment lost 5 bases and the V segment lost 10 bases, leaving 7 bases of the junction unmatched. This CDR3 has 13 amino acids. Germline CDR1 and CDR2: MNHEY and SMNVEV (reference sequence). The CDR3 DNA sequence: TGTGCCACAAAGGGACAGGCGAACAATGAGCAGTTCTTC. Translating it yields CATKGQANNEQFF.

The chain employs TRBV11-3 and TRBJ2-5; no reliable D call. The ends were cut back, 5 bases at V and 1 base at J, with 11 bases in the middle. Germline CDR1 SGHNT, CDR2 YENEEA. The CDR3 consists of 14 residues. The CDR3 is CASSPSRIQETQYF. For the CDR3, the DNA is TGTGCCAGCAGCCCCAGCAGGATCCAAGAGACCCAGTACTTC.

A word on this clone: The junction departs from germline at one end; a sequencing error may be responsible. The V gene is TRBV24-1, the J gene TRBJ2-2; possible D gene TRBD2, 5 bases. Germline values: CDR1 KGHDR, CDR2 SFDVKD. This CDR3 is built from 13 residues. Here the CDR3 reads CATSGPLGRGAVF. The CDR3, as DNA: TGTGCCACCAGTGGCCCCTTGGGCCGGGGAGCTGTTTTT.

This clone showed up just once. The rearrangement links TRBV11-1 to TRBJ2-3, with TRBD1 as a possible D gene (6 bases). CDR3 length equals 15 residues. V lost 1 base, J lost 5 bases, and 13 bases lay in between. The germline CDR1 and CDR2 sequences are SGHAT and FQDESV (reference sequence). The CDR3 is CASSLGDTGIDTQYF. The CDR3, as DNA: TGTGCCAGCAGCTTAGGGGACACAGGGATAGATACGCAGTATTTT.

J is TRBJ2-7 and V is TRBV7-2, with TRBD1 identical over 8 bases. The CDR3 length is 16 residues. Germline V CDR1 and CDR2: SGHTA, FQGNSA. Trimming at V came to 6 bases and at J to 6 bases, leaving 16 bases not matched to a gene. DNA of the CDR3: TGTGCCAGCAGTGGGGGATCCGGGGCAGGGGGCGGCGAGCAGTACTTC. Translated, it gives CASSGGSGAGGGEQYF.

This chain connects TRBV29-1 to TRBJ2-3; 8 nucleotides match TRBD1. The V segment lost 6 bases and the J segment 0 bases; nucleotides outside the gene matches: 5. The CDR3 consists of 14 residues. Looked up from germline, CDR1 is SQVTM and CDR2 is ANQGSEA. The CDR3 reads CSVQGASSTDTQYF. In DNA form, the CDR3 reads TGCAGCGTGCAGGGGGCGAGTAGCACAGATACGCAGTATTTT.

The chain recombines TRBV24-1 with TRBJ2-1; 11 positions match TRBD2. Losses at the gene ends were 2 bases for V and 0 bases for J; bases not matched to a gene: 2. The V gene's germline CDR1 is KGHDR and CDR2 SFDVKD. This CDR3 is 17 amino acids long. The CDR3 protein is CATSDSLAGGSYNEQFF. The CDR3 bases are TGTGCCACCAGTGATTCTCTAGCGGGAGGCTCCTACAATGAGCAGTTCTTC.

This clone was detected a few times. CDR3 sequence reads: CASSNLRASNTGELFF. The CDR3 bases are TGTGCCAGCAGCAACCTGAGGGCCTCGAACACCGGGGAGCTGTTTTTT. The chain carries TRBV21-1 and TRBJ2-2; the D call of TRBD2 is as the table states it, not checked on the DNA. TRBV21-1 counts as a pseudogene. The CDR3 extends over 16 amino acids.

The gene calls are TRBV19 and TRBJ2-1, with D possibly matching TRBD2 (6 bases). The V end lost 4 bases, the J end lost 4 bases, and 11 bases lay between the germline ends. CDR1 and CDR2 from the germline V gene are LNHDA and SQIVND (reference sequence). The CDR3 loop spans 14 amino acids. The chain's CDR3 is CASSTRGRYNEQFF. CDR3 DNA: TGTGCCAGTAGTACCCGGGGGAGGTACAATGAGCAGTTCTTC. Complete variable domain (other parts from reference TRBV19 and TRBJ2-1): DGGITQSPKYLFRKEGQNVTLSCEQNLNHDAMYWYRQDPGQGLRLIYYSQIVNDFQKGDIAEGYSVSREKKESFPLTVTSAQKNPTAFYLCASSTRGRYNEQFFGPGTRLTVL.

The gene calls are TRBV19 and TRBJ1-6, with D perhaps matching TRBD1 (5 bases). The germline V gene has CDR1 LNHDA and CDR2 SQIVND (reference sequence). V was pared by 6 bases and J by 6 bases, with 12 bases between. CDR3 length: 14 residues. CDR3 loop: CASRTAISNSPLHF. Written as DNA, the CDR3 is TGTGCCAGTAGGACAGCCATAAGTAATTCACCCCTCCACTTT.

The rearrangement joins TRBV2 to TRBJ2-7; 7 bases agree with TRBD1. V gave up 3 bases and J gave up 2 bases; unmatched junction bases: 4. This CDR3 spans 14 amino acids. Germline V gene sequence: CDR1 SNHLY, CDR2 FYNNEI. In nucleotides, the CDR3 is TGTGCCAGCAGTGACCCAGGGGGTCCCTACGAGCAGTACTTC. It translates to CASSDPGGPYEQYF.

The chain carries TRBV5-1 and TRBJ2-5; 7 nucleotides line up with TRBD1. The trim removed 1 base at V and 3 bases at J, leaving 3 bases unmatched. The CDR3 contains 14 residues. Germline CDR1 SGHRS, CDR2 YFSETQ. The CDR3 DNA reads as TGCGCCAGCAGCTTGAACAGGGGAGAAGAGACCCAGTACTTC. As protein: CASSLNRGEETQYF.

V is TRBV24-1 and J is TRBJ2-3, with 11 bases identical to TRBD2. CDR1 and CDR2 (germline): KGHDR, SFDVKD. The CDR3 has 16 residues. V lost 4 bases to trimming and J lost 10 bases; unmatched junction nucleotides: 12. The CDR3 nucleotides are TGTGCCACCAGTGACACACTAGCGGGAGCCGGGTATGCGCAGTATTTT. It specifies CATSDTLAGAGYAQYF.

The rearrangement links TRBV10-3 to TRBJ1-2; a weak D match, TRBD1 (6 bases). This CDR3 spans 15 amino acids. Trimming removed 3 bases at V and 4 bases at J, with 15 bases between. Germline assignment: CDR1 ENHRY and CDR2 SYGVKD. The CDR3 here is CAISDPGERLYGYTF. The CDR3 DNA reads as TGTGCCATCAGTGATCCAGGGGAAAGGCTCTATGGCTACACCTTC.

This clone was counted once. The V call is TRBV10-1, the J call TRBJ2-3, with TRBD1 as a possible D gene (5 bases). The germline gives CDR1 WNHNN, CDR2 SYGVQD (reference sequence). Trimming stripped 6 bases from V and 1 base from J, with 14 bases between. This CDR3 contains 15 residues. DNA of the CDR3: TGCGCCAGCAGCCCCCAGGGCGGTGGCACAGATACGCAGTATTTT. This encodes CASSPQGGGTDTQYF.